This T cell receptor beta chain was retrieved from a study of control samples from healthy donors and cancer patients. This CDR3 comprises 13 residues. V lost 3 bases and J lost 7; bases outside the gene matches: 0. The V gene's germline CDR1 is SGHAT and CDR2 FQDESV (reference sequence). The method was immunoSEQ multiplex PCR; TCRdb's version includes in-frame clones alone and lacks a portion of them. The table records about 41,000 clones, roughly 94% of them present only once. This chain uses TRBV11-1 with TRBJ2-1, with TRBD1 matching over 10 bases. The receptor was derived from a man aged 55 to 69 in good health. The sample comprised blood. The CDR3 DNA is TGTGCCAGCAGCTTGGGACAGGGGAATGAGCAGTTCTTC. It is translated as CASSLGQGNEQFF.